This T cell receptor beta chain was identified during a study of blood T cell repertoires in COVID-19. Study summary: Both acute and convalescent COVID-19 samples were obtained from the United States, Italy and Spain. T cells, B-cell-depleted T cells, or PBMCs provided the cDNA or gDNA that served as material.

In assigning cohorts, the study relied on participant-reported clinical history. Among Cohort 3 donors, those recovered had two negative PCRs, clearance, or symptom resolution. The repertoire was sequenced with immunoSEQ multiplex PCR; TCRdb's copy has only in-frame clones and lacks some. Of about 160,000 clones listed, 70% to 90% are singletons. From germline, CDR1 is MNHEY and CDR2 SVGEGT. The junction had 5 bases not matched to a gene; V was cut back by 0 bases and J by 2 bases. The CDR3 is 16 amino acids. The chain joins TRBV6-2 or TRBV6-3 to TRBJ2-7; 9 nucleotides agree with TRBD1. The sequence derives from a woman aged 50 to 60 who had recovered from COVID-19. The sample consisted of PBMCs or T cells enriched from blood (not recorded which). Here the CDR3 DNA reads TGTGCCAGCAGTTACTCCCCGGGACAGGGACCCTACGAGCAGTACTTC. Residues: CASSYSPGQGPYEQYF.